This is a list of T cell receptor beta chains from one sample in a study of blood T cell repertoires in COVID-19. Generated by immunoSEQ multiplex PCR, the TCRdb table keeps only in-frame clones and is missing some. The table shows about 110,000 clones, with roughly 72% occurring only once. The sample taken for sequencing was peripheral blood. Source of these receptors: an older man with acute or convalescent COVID-19. Each CDR3 is given with its conserved first and last residue. The D gene is left open where the match is weak. The listing skips clone size in some rows; elsewhere it reads once, few, many or a size class.

size,V,D,J,CDR3,DNA
NA,TRBV19,NA,TRBJ2-3,CASSNRVEDTQYF,TGTGCCAGTAGTAATCGGGTTGAAGATACGCAGTATTTT
NA,TRBV6-2/TRBV6-3,NA,TRBJ2-7,CASSPRDEQYF,TGTGCCAGCAGCCCACGGGACGAGCAGTACTTC
NA,TRBV6-6,NA,TRBJ2-1,CASRPTSRSYNEQFF,TGTGCCAGCAGACCGACTAGTCGATCCTACAATGAGCAGTTCTTC
NA,TRBV7-8,TRBD2,TRBJ2-1,CASSPERDADNEQFF,TGTGCCAGCAGCCCAGAGCGGGACGCGGACAATGAGCAGTTCTTC
few,TRBV2,NA,TRBJ1-5,CASAGFSNQPQHF,TGTGCCAGCGCAGGTTTTAGCAATCAGCCCCAGCATTTT
NA,TRBV11-2,NA,TRBJ1-4,CASSPLGRSEKLFF,TGTGCCAGCAGCCCTTTAGGGAGGTCTGAAAAACTGTTTTTT
NA,TRBV11-1,TRBD1,TRBJ1-1,CASSSMPTGGVVGAFF,TGTGCCAGCAGCTCCATGCCGACAGGGGGCGTGGTCGGAGCTTTCTTT
few,TRBV6-2/TRBV6-3,NA,TRBJ1-1,CASSSHLNTEAFF,TGTGCCAGCAGCTCCCACTTGAACACTGAAGCTTTCTTT
NA,TRBV5-1,TRBD2,TRBJ2-5,CASSLVPPGLAGQETQYF,TGCGCCAGCAGCTTGGTGCCACCGGGACTAGCGGGACAAGAGACCCAGTACTTC
NA,TRBV5-4,NA,TRBJ2-5,CASSLWAERETQYF,TGTGCCAGCAGCTTATGGGCCGAACGAGAGACCCAGTACTTC
NA,TRBV5-6,NA,TRBJ2-2,CASSLRGAGELFF,TGTGCCAGCAGCTTGAGAGGCGCCGGGGAGCTGTTTTTT
NA,TRBV6-5,TRBD1,TRBJ2-7,CASSYTGTGYEQYF,TGTGCCAGCAGTTACACCGGGACAGGATACGAGCAGTACTTC
many,TRBV10-1,NA,TRBJ2-1,CASSDFWGDNEQFF,TGCGCCAGCAGTGATTTTTGGGGGGACAATGAGCAGTTCTTC
NA,TRBV5-6,TRBD1,TRBJ1-2,CASSRDRAHGYTF,TGTGCCAGCAGCCGGGACAGGGCCCATGGCTACACCTTC
once,TRBV19,NA,TRBJ2-3,CASWISGRTSTDTQYF,TGTGCCAGTTGGATCTCAGGCCGAACTAGCACAGATACGCAGTATTTT
many,TRBV20-1,TRBD1,TRBJ1-2,CSADRDYGYTF,TGCAGTGCCGACAGGGACTATGGCTACACCTTC
NA,TRBV28,TRBD1,TRBJ2-1,CASSSGTGYNEQFF,TGTGCCAGCAGTTCCGGGACAGGCTACAATGAGCAGTTCTTC
once,TRBV15,TRBD1,TRBJ1-2,CATSAALDRAMGYTF,TGTGCCACCAGCGCTGCTCTGGACAGGGCTATGGGCTACACCTTC
NA,TRBV3-1/TRBV3-2,NA,TRBJ1-4,CASSQGRYEKLFF,TGTGCCAGCAGCCAAGGTCGTTATGAAAAACTGTTTTTT
NA,TRBV5-6,TRBD2,TRBJ2-2,CASSPSGRAGTGELFF,TGTGCCAGCAGCCCAAGCGGGAGGGCCGGTACCGGGGAGCTGTTTTTT
NA,TRBV11-2,NA,TRBJ2-1,CASSLGGLDNEQFF,TGTGCCAGCAGCTTGGGCGGGTTAGACAATGAGCAGTTCTTC
NA,TRBV5-4,TRBD2,TRBJ2-3,CASSLVGSGSLQYF,TGTGCCAGCAGCTTGGTGGGTAGCGGGAGCCTGCAGTATTTT
NA,TRBV29-1,TRBD1,TRBJ1-1,CSGLTGGMNTEAFF,TGCAGCGGATTGACAGGGGGCATGAACACTGAAGCTTTCTTT
NA,TRBV5-4,TRBD1,TRBJ2-7,CASSHRDREGEQYF,TGTGCCAGCAGCCACCGGGACAGGGAGGGCGAGCAGTACTTC
NA,TRBV9,TRBD1,TRBJ2-1,CASSAGTAYNEQFF,TGTGCCAGCAGCGCCGGGACAGCTTACAATGAGCAGTTCTTC
NA,TRBV27,NA,TRBJ1-2,CASRATGLRYGYTF,TGTGCCAGCAGGGCTACAGGGTTGAGGTATGGCTACACCTTC
NA,TRBV5-1,TRBD2,TRBJ2-5,CASRGTSAFQETQYF,TGCGCCAGCAGGGGGACTAGCGCTTTCCAAGAGACCCAGTACTTC
NA,TRBV2,TRBD2,TRBJ2-2,CATLAGGIVGELFF,TGTGCCACCCTAGCGGGAGGGATTGTCGGGGAGCTGTTTTTT
few,TRBV2,NA,TRBJ1-1,CASSEFTSRGNGAFF,TGTGCCAGCAGTGAATTTACCTCCAGGGGCAATGGTGCTTTCTTT
once,TRBV6-6,NA,TRBJ1-1,CASTSVGRGTEAFF,TGTGCCAGCACCTCAGTGGGCAGAGGGACTGAAGCTTTCTTT
NA,TRBV7-9,NA,TRBJ1-1,CASSSRGGLTEAFF,TGTGCCAGCAGCTCCCGGGGGGGCCTGACTGAAGCTTTCTTT
few,TRBV27,NA,TRBJ2-1,CASRREFYNEQFF,TGTGCCAGCAGGAGGGAATTCTACAATGAGCAGTTCTTC
NA,TRBV7-2,TRBD1,TRBJ2-1,CASSYGQAIYNEQFF,TGTGCCAGCAGCTACGGACAGGCCATCTACAATGAGCAGTTCTTC
NA,TRBV28,NA,TRBJ1-3,CASSGPSFSSGNTIYF,TGTGCCAGCAGTGGCCCCTCGTTCAGCTCTGGAAACACCATATATTTT
NA,TRBV5-6,NA,TRBJ1-2,CASSSPGGYGYTF,TGTGCCAGCAGCTCCCCGGGGGGCTATGGCTACACCTTC
NA,TRBV5-1,NA,TRBJ2-3,CASSYTPGDTQYF,TGCGCCAGCAGCTACACCCCGGGAGATACGCAGTATTTT
NA,TRBV20-1,TRBD2,TRBJ2-3,CSASATLAGATDTQYF,TGCAGTGCTAGTGCCACACTAGCGGGAGCCACAGATACGCAGTATTTT
few,TRBV18,NA,TRBJ1-1,CASHSGVKTEAFF,TGTGCCAGCCACTCAGGGGTGAAGACTGAAGCTTTCTTT
NA,TRBV2,NA,TRBJ1-2,CASTGDQGGYGYTF,TGTGCCAGCACAGGAGATCAGGGAGGCTATGGCTACACCTTC
once,TRBV27,NA,TRBJ1-1,CASSLRGPGYTEAFF,TGTGCCAGCAGTTTAAGAGGGCCGGGTTACACTGAAGCTTTCTTT
NA,TRBV6-5,NA,TRBJ1-1,CASSPRTELNTEAFF,TGTGCCAGCAGTCCCCGGACAGAATTAAACACTGAAGCTTTCTTT
NA,TRBV5-1,NA,TRBJ2-5,CASSLGTSQETQYF,TGCGCCAGCAGCTTGGGGACTTCTCAAGAGACCCAGTACTTC
NA,TRBV28,TRBD2,TRBJ2-3,CASTPVLAGRSDTQYF,TGTGCCAGCACCCCGGTACTAGCGGGACGGAGCGATACGCAGTATTTT
NA,TRBV30,NA,TRBJ1-4,CAWSRSNEKLFF,TGTGCCTGGAGCCGGTCGAACGAAAAACTGTTTTTT
few,TRBV7-3,NA,TRBJ2-1,CASSFPPQGQFF,TGTGCCAGCAGCTTTCCCCCACAGGGGCAGTTCTTC
NA,TRBV27,TRBD2,TRBJ2-2,CASSLILAGDSGTGELFF,TGTGCCAGCAGTTTAATACTAGCGGGAGATTCGGGCACCGGGGAGCTGTTTTTT
NA,TRBV27,NA,TRBJ2-1,CASSLSQGVYNEQFF,TGTGCCAGCAGTTTATCACAGGGAGTTTACAATGAGCAGTTCTTC
NA,TRBV13,TRBD2,TRBJ2-7,CASSPAGGSSYEQYF,TGTGCCAGCAGCCCGGCGGGGGGAAGCTCCTACGAGCAGTACTTC
NA,TRBV7-9,TRBD1,TRBJ1-5,CASSLGAGGIQPQHF,TGTGCCAGCAGCTTAGGGGCAGGGGGCATACAGCCCCAGCATTTT
NA,TRBV28,NA,TRBJ2-7,CASSLSEGTYEQYF,TGTGCCAGCAGTTTATCGGAGGGGACCTACGAGCAGTACTTC
few,TRBV19,NA,TRBJ1-4,CASTRALGKLFF,TGTGCCAGTACCAGGGCCTTGGGAAAACTGTTTTTT
NA,TRBV10-3,TRBD2,TRBJ2-3,CAAVTSGRLDTQYF,TGTGCCGCGGTGACTAGCGGGAGATTAGATACGCAGTATTTT
few,TRBV5-5,TRBD1,TRBJ2-1,CASSFTDRGRYNEQFF,TGTGCCAGCAGCTTCACCGACAGGGGCCGTTACAATGAGCAGTTCTTC
NA,TRBV7-2,NA,TRBJ1-1,CASTGGVLNTEAFF,TGTGCCAGCACGGGGGGGGTTTTGAACACTGAAGCTTTCTTT
NA,TRBV29-1,NA,TRBJ2-7,CSVRDTSNEQYF,TGCAGCGTCAGGGATACCTCGAACGAGCAGTACTTC